The entry below gives a single TCR beta chain sequence along with its context. This entry is derived from a study of blood T cell repertoires in COVID-19. Original data processing: The assay estimated nucleated cells by amplifying reference gene primers. Clones were read by immunoSEQ multiplex PCR, and TCRdb kept only the in-frame ones, dropping some. V and J calls and clone size come straight from that table; D and trimming were deduced from the DNA. Altogether 15,000 to 20,000 clones are present, approximately 88% being singletons, with the ten largest covering approximately 5%. CDR1 and CDR2 (germline): ENHRY, SYGVKD. The CDR3 consists of 13 residues. With 8 bases removed from V and 1 base from J, the gap between germline ends came to 11 bases.

The TCR originated in a woman between 25 and 40 years old who had recovered from COVID-19. The genes are TRBV10-3 and TRBJ1-1; D remains ambiguous. The specimen was PBMCs or T cells enriched from blood (not recorded which). The CDR3, as DNA: TGTGCCATCGGTGGCGCCGGGAACACTGAAGCTTTCTTT. This sequence encodes CAIGGAGNTEAFF.